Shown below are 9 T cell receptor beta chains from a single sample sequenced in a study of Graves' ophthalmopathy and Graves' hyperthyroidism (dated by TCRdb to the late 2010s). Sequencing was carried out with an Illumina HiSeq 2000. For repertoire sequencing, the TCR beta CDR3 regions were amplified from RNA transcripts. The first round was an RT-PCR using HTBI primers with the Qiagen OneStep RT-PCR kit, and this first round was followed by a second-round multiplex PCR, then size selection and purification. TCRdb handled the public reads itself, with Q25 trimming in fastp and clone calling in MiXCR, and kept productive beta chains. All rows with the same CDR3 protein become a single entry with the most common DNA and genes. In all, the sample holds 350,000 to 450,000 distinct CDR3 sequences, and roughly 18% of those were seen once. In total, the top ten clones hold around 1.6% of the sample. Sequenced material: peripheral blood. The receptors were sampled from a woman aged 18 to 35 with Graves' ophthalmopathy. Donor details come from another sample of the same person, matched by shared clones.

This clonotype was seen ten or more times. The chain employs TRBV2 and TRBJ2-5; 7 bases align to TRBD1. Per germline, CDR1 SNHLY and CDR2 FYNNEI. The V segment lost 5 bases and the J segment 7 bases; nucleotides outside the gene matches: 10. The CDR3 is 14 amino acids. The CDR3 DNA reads TGTGCCAGCAGTCGCAACAGGGGCGAAGGGACCCAGTACTTC. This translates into CASSRNRGEGTQYF.

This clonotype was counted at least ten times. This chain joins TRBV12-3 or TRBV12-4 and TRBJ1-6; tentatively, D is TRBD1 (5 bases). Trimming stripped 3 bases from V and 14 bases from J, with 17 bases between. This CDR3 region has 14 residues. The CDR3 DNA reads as TGTGCCAGCAGTTTTTTACGGGGGGATGAGGCCCTCCACTTT. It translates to CASSFLRGDEALHF.

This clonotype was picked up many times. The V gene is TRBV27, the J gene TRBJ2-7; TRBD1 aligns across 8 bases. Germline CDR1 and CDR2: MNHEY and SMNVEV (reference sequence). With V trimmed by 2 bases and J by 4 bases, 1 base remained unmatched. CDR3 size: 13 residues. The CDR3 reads CASSLRTGYEQYF. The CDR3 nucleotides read TGTGCCAGCAGTTTAAGGACAGGGTACGAGCAGTACTTC.

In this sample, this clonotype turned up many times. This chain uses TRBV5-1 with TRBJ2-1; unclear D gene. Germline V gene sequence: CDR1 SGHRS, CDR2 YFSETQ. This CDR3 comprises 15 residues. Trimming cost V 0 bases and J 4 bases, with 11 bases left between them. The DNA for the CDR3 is TGCGCCAGCAGCTTGGCAGTACAGAATTACAATGAGCAGTTCTTC. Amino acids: CASSLAVQNYNEQFF.

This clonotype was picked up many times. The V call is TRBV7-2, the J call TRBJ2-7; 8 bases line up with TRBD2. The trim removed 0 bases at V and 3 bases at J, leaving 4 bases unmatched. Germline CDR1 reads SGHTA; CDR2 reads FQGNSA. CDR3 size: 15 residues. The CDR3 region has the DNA TGTGCCAGCAGCTTAGCCGCGGGGGGATACTACGAGCAGTACTTC. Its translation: CASSLAAGGYYEQYF.

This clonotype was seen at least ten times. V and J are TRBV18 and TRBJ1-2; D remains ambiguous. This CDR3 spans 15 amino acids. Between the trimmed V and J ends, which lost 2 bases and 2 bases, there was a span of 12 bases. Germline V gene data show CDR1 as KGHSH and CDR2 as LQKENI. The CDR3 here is CASSPVDRTNYGYTF. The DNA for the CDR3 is TGTGCCAGCTCACCAGTGGATCGCACCAACTATGGCTACACCTTC.

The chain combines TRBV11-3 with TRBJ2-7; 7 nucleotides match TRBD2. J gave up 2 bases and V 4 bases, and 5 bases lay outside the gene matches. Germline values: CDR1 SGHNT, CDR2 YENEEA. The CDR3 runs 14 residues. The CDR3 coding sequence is TGTGCCAGCAGCTACACTAGCGCTCCCTACGAGCAGTACTTC. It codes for CASSYTSAPYEQYF.

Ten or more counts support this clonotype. CDR3 residues: CASSAPSASGHQETQYF. CDR3 DNA sequence: TGTGCCAGCAGCGCACCCTCGGCTAGCGGACACCAAGAGACCCAGTACTTC. The genes are TRBV9 and TRBJ2-5; 7 nucleotides agree with TRBD2. The CDR3 length is 17 residues. V was pared by 3 bases and J by 0 bases, with 11 bases of the junction left unmatched. Germline CDR1 reads SGDLS; CDR2 reads YYNGEE.

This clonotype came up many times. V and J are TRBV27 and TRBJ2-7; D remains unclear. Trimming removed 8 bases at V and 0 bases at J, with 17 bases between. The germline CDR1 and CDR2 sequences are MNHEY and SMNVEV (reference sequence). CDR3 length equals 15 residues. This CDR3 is CASGPGRSFSYEQYF. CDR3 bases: TGTGCCAGCGGGCCAGGCCGGTCCTTCTCCTACGAGCAGTACTTC.